One and the same sample provided the 10 T cell receptor beta chains below, sequenced in a study of Graves' ophthalmopathy and Graves' hyperthyroidism. The authors amplified TCR beta CDR3 regions from RNA transcripts. After a first-round RT-PCR with HTBI primers, a second-round multiplex PCR was run. A single record per CDR3 protein comes from TCRdb applying MiXCR to the multiplex PCR reads. The table lists about half a million distinct CDR3 sequences, around 15% of them singletons. Sample: blood. These receptors all stem from a woman aged 30 to 39 with Graves' ophthalmopathy.

This clonotype was seen a single time. With a much larger clone just one base away, this may be a read error. This chain links TRBV7-8 with TRBJ1-1; 10 bases are shared with TRBD1. The CDR3 runs 13 residues. CDR1 SGHVS and CDR2 FQNEAQ come from the germline V gene. The CDR3 DNA follows: TGTACCAGCTCCACCGGACAGGGGGCTGAAGCTTTCTTT. Amino acids: CTSSTGQGAEAFF.

With regard to this clonotype: A read error may be the cause here, since a much bigger clone is one base away. The genes are TRBV20-1 and TRBJ2-3, with D perhaps TRBD2 (5 bases). Germline V gives CDR1 DFQATT, CDR2 SNEGSKA (reference sequence). This CDR3 region has 14 residues. The CDR3 DNA is TGCAGTGCTAGTGTGGGATCCCCGAGGGATATGCAGTATTTT. Translating it yields CSASVGSPRDMQYF.

This clonotype was counted many times. The CDR3 region is CASSLPGNQETQYF. CDR3 bases: TGTGCCAGCAGTTTGCCAGGGAACCAAGAGACCCAGTACTTC. The rearrangement links TRBV28 to TRBJ2-5; D is possibly TRBD1 (5 bases). This CDR3 has 14 amino acids. V was clipped by 3 bases and J by 0 bases, with 8 bases between them. Per the germline V gene, CDR1 is MDHEN and CDR2 is SYDVKM.

The rearrangement uses TRBV20-1 and TRBJ2-5; TRBD2 matches 12 bases. The CDR3 is made up of 13 amino acids. Trimming took 4 bases from V and 4 from J; bases not matched to a gene: 1. Germline CDR1 is DFQATT and CDR2 is SNEGSKA (reference sequence). CDR3 in amino acids: CSAMTSGRETQYF. The CDR3 DNA follows: TGCAGTGCTATGACTAGCGGGAGAGAGACCCAGTACTTC.

The chain combines TRBV19 with TRBJ2-5; TRBD2 aligns across 7 bases. This CDR3 is built from 15 residues. V dropped 0 bases and J dropped 10; count of bases not matched to a gene: 11. The germline gives CDR1 LNHDA, CDR2 SQIVND (reference sequence). CDR3 region: CASSIDWRQSGGQYF. The CDR3 bases are TGTGCCAGTAGTATAGATTGGAGGCAGTCGGGGGGCCAGTACTTC.

At least ten counts were recorded for this clonotype. The chain recombines TRBV12-3 or TRBV12-4 with TRBJ2-5; no clear D. The CDR3 runs to 14 residues. The V and J ends lost 2 bases and 2 bases respectively, with 9 bases between them. CDR3 region: CASSLRMAQETQYF. The CDR3, as DNA: TGTGCCAGCAGTTTAAGGATGGCTCAAGAGACCCAGTACTTC.

This clonotype was observed at least ten times. The chain couples TRBV12-3 or TRBV12-4 to TRBJ1-2; D unresolved. The V end lost 2 bases, the J end lost 2 bases, and 9 bases lay between the germline ends. The CDR3 sequence is 14 residues long. The DNA of the CDR3 is TGTGCCAGCAGTTTATCCAGAGCGAACTATGGCTACACCTTC. It encodes CASSLSRANYGYTF.

This clonotype was seen repeatedly, ten times or more. The chain has TRBV6-5 and TRBJ2-5; the match to TRBD1 covers 7 bases. V lost 2 bases, J lost 10 bases, and 10 bases stayed unmatched. This CDR3 spans 14 amino acids. Germline CDR1 reads MNHEY; CDR2 reads SVGAGI. This chain's CDR3 is CASSYPGQADVQYF. The CDR3 DNA reads as TGTGCCAGCAGTTACCCCGGACAGGCAGATGTCCAGTACTTC.

This clonotype has at least ten counts. The chain combines TRBV12-3 or TRBV12-4 with TRBJ2-7, with TRBD2 matching 13 bases. Trimming at V came to 8 bases and at J to 2 bases, leaving 9 bases not matched to a gene. CDR3 length: 16 amino acids. DNA of the CDR3: TGTGCCAGCGGCAGGACTAGCGGGGGCCCCACCTACGAGCAGTACTTC. Translation: CASGRTSGGPTYEQYF.

This clonotype was observed many times. The CDR3 DNA reads TGTGCCACCAGTGATTCTTCCACCGACACCGGGGAGCTGTTTTTT. Translation: CATSDSSTDTGELFF. The chain combines TRBV24-1 with TRBJ2-2; D not certain. There are 15 residues in the CDR3. The ends were cut back, 2 bases at V and 3 bases at J, with 9 bases in the middle. Germline V CDR1 and CDR2: KGHDR, SFDVKD.